This entry lists 6 T cell receptor beta chains sequenced from one sample in a study of shared clonotypes between healthy human individuals. The table came from immunoSEQ multiplex PCR; TCRdb's copy has only in-frame clones and leaves some out. The table shows about 520,000 clones, with 81% occurring only once. Sequencing was carried out using PBMCs. The source is a middle-aged woman in good health. Some clones in this sample may be carry-over from other donors' samples.

Note on this clone: The likely explanation is a read error, given a far larger clone one base away. The chain has TRBV28 and TRBJ2-1, with D maybe TRBD2 (5 bases). Looked up from germline, CDR1 is MDHEN and CDR2 is SYDVKM. The CDR3 contains 14 residues. The CDR3 region is CASSLGQDLGNQLF. CDR3 nucleotide sequence: TGTGCCAGCAGTTTAGGCCAGGACTTAGGCAATCAGCTCTTC.

By share, this clone ranks as medium-sized. This sample also contains other DNA sequences that code for the same CDR3. The chain links TRBV18 to TRBJ1-3; TRBD1 matches at 9 bases. In germline, CDR1 is KGHSH, CDR2 LQKENI. The ends lost 3 bases at V and 6 bases at J; junction bases unmatched: 6. This CDR3 region has 15 residues. CDR3 in amino acids: CASSPPRQGENTIYF. As DNA, the CDR3 is TGTGCCAGCTCACCTCCCCGACAGGGGGAAAACACCATATATTTT.

This chain connects TRBV4-1 to TRBJ2-1, with 16 positions matching TRBD2. The germline V gene encodes CDR1 MGHRA and CDR2 YSYEKL. The trim removed 2 bases at V and 8 bases at J, leaving 9 bases unmatched. CDR3 size: 18 residues. CDR3 nucleotide sequence: TGCGCCAGCAGCCAATGGAGCGGGACTAGCGGGAGGGTCTATGAGCAGTTCTTC. As protein: CASSQWSGTSGRVYEQFF.

This clone has just a few counts. The V and J genes are TRBV11-1 and TRBJ2-5, with a tentative D call TRBD2 (5 bases). This CDR3 is built from 13 residues. Germline CDR1 SGHAT, CDR2 FQDESV (reference sequence). The V gene lost 5 bases and the J gene lost 2 bases, with 9 bases spanning the gap. CDR3 region: CASSPGVQETQYF. The CDR3 nucleotides are TGTGCCAGCAGCCCCGGGGTTCAAGAGACCCAGTACTTC.

This clone showed up just once. The chain is built from TRBV11-3 and TRBJ2-2; 8 bases line up with TRBD1. The length of the CDR3 is 15 residues. V was clipped by 3 bases and J by 5 bases; unmatched bases: 5. Germline values: CDR1 SGHNT, CDR2 YENEEA. CDR3 coding DNA: TGTGCCAGCAGCTTTGACAGGGGAAGTACCGGGGAGCTGTTTTTT. It encodes CASSFDRGSTGELFF.

About this clone itself: This likely came from a read error, as a far larger clone is one base away. Distinct nucleotide sequences in the sample also encode this CDR3. This chain joins TRBV6-1 and TRBJ1-5; D is unclear. CDR1 is MNHNS and CDR2 is SASEGT in the germline V gene. This CDR3 is 13 amino acids long. This chain's CDR3 is CASSEGVNQPQHF. DNA of the CDR3: TGTGCCAGCAGCGAAGGAGTAAATCAGCCCCAGCATTTT.